This TCR beta chain was captured by sequencing in a study of graft-versus-host responses after intestinal transplantation. Study in general: All recipients were transplanted with multivisceral, liver-intestinal, or isolated intestinal grafts. Induction with anti-thymocyte globulin, then tacrolimus and steroids for three to four years, was given to all recipients. Overall study results and limits: GvH clone levels peaked in circulation, and this peak was associated with early post-transplant HvG declines. The recipient marrow held GvH clones, and some of them showed up first in ileum or blood.

Processing was applied to graft tissue in order to liberate intraepithelial and lamina propria lymphocytes. The CDR3 runs to 14 residues. Germline assignment: CDR1 MNHEY and CDR2 SVGAGI. After removal of 4 bases from V and 9 bases from J, the junction contained 4 bases not matched to a gene. Libraries were prepared by immunoSEQ multiplex PCR; TCRdb keeps only in-frame clonotypes and omits some of them. The profile shows 15,000 to 20,000 clones, 83% of them singletons. Points on this clone: What it binds is not known.

The source was ileum tissue, collected 584 days after intestinal transplantation. The sequence was collected from a human patient who received an intestinal transplant, so some T cells may come from the graft donor. The chain recombines TRBV6-5 with TRBJ2-1; 12 bases are shared with TRBD1. CDR3 residues: CASSWGQGAREQFF. CDR3 nucleotide sequence: TGTGCCAGCAGTTGGGGACAGGGGGCGCGTGAGCAGTTCTTC.